One sample yielded the 23 T cell receptor beta chains listed below, sequenced in a study of cytomegalovirus exposure and HLA in healthy donors. PCR involved 60 Vbeta and 13 Jbeta primers. Using immunoSEQ multiplex PCR, the repertoire was profiled, and TCRdb retains in-frame clones only, with some absent. The sample comprises around 94,000 clones, 60% to 80% of which are singletons, and 15% to 20% rests with the top ten. Sequenced: PBMCs. The receptors derive from a woman in her fifties or sixties in good health and CMV-seropositive.

The chain couples TRBV11-1 to TRBJ2-3; D is perhaps TRBD2 (5 bases). The germline V gene has CDR1 SGHAT and CDR2 FQDESV (reference sequence). Trimming took off 1 base at V and 2 bases at J, with 10 bases between the two ends. This CDR3 has 15 residues. CDR3 nucleotides: TGTGCCAGCAGCTTAGATCCTAGCTACACAGATACGCAGTATTTT. It encodes CASSLDPSYTDTQYF.

The chain couples TRBV9 to TRBJ2-7; 9 bases agree with TRBD1. Trimming cost V 0 bases and J 1 base; bases outside gene matches: 2. The CDR3 is made up of 15 amino acids. Germline V gene lookup returns CDR1 SGDLS and CDR2 YYNGEE. The CDR3 protein is CASSVGQGVSYEQYF. CDR3 DNA sequence: TGTGCCAGCAGCGTAGGACAGGGGGTTTCCTACGAGCAGTACTTC.

The chain carries TRBV28 and TRBJ1-1, with 9 bases fitting TRBD1. Per the germline V gene, CDR1 is MDHEN and CDR2 is SYDVKM. V was clipped by 2 bases and J by 11 bases; unmatched bases: 18. The CDR3 is 17 amino acids. DNA of the CDR3: TGTGCCAGCAGTTTACGCGGGGCGGGACAGGGCCCCTCTTGGGCTTTCTTT. This codes for CASSLRGAGQGPSWAFF.

In this sample, this clone turned up a few times. The chain links TRBV6-1 to TRBJ1-5, with 9 bases identical to TRBD1. Looked up from germline, CDR1 is MNHNS and CDR2 is SASEGT. Trimming removed 0 bases from V and 11 bases from J; junction bases left unmatched: 5. The CDR3 covers 14 residues. CDR3: CASSEALGQGTQHF. As DNA, the CDR3 is TGTGCCAGCAGTGAAGCCCTTGGACAGGGGACCCAGCATTTT.

V and J are TRBV28 and TRBJ2-5; TRBD1 matches 7 bases. The J call is uncertain, as TRBJ2-7 better fits the DNA end. Germline CDR1 reads MDHEN; CDR2 reads SYDVKM. This CDR3 region has 15 residues. CDR3 in amino acids: CASRDRVLNSYEQYF. CDR3 in DNA: TGTGCCAGCCGCGACAGGGTTCTAAACTCCTACGAGCAGTACTTC.

The V gene is TRBV14, the J gene TRBJ1-2; D ambiguous. Germline V lookup: CDR1 SGHDN, CDR2 FVKESK. This CDR3 comprises 13 residues. The germline V and J ends were trimmed by 0 bases and 8 bases, with 10 bases remaining between them. CDR3 in DNA: TGTGCCAGCAGCCAAGAATGGGCAATCGGCTACACCTTC. It translates to CASSQEWAIGYTF. Together with reference TRBV14 and TRBJ1-2, the CDR3 gives the full variable domain: EAGVTQFPSHSVIEKGQTVTLRCDPISGHDNLYWYRRVMGKEIKFLLHFVKESKQDESGMPNNRFLAERTGGTYSTLKVQPAELEDSGVYFCASSQEWAIGYTFGSGTRLTVV.

CDR3 region: CASSETSEGEQFF. The CDR3 DNA is TGTGCCAGCAGTGAGACTAGCGAGGGTGAGCAGTTCTTC. The chain joins TRBV6-4 to TRBJ2-1, with 8 bases matching TRBD2. CDR3 length: 13 residues. V was pared by 3 bases and J by 9 bases, with 4 bases of the junction left unmatched. Per the germline V gene, CDR1 is MRHNA and CDR2 is SNTAGT.

This clone was seen just once. V and J are TRBV19 and TRBJ2-5; 8 bases are a match to TRBD1. The DNA matches TRBJ2-7 better at its end, which makes the J call doubtful. There are 12 residues in the CDR3. Germline V CDR1 and CDR2: LNHDA, SQIVND (reference sequence). The DNA of the CDR3 is TGTGCCAGTATGCAGGGGGCCGGCGAGCAGTACTTC. This encodes CASMQGAGEQYF.

The chain uses TRBV10-2 and TRBJ2-3; D remains unclear. In germline, CDR1 is WSHSY, CDR2 SAAADI. This CDR3 spans 14 amino acids. The ends were cut back, 2 bases at V and 3 bases at J, with 9 bases in the middle. This CDR3 is CASSEQTFTDTQYF. CDR3 in DNA: TGCGCCAGCAGTGAGCAGACTTTTACAGATACGCAGTATTTT.

The chain carries TRBV20-1 and TRBJ2-1; D unresolved. Per the germline V gene, CDR1 is DFQATT and CDR2 is SNEGSKA (reference sequence). V was trimmed by 3 bases and J by 4 bases, leaving 4 bases between them. The CDR3 has 11 residues. CDR3 nucleotide sequence: TGCAGTGCTAGTAATTACAATGAGCAGTTCTTC. Translation gives CSASNYNEQFF.

This clone was seen only a few times. The chain is built from TRBV2 and TRBJ2-1, with 9 positions matching TRBD2. This CDR3 has 15 amino acids. V lost 4 bases to trimming and J lost 6 bases; unmatched junction nucleotides: 7. Germline lookup yields CDR1 SNHLY and CDR2 FYNNEI. The DNA of the CDR3 is TGTGCCAGCAGTGTAGGGCGGGGGGGGCCCAATGAGCAGTTCTTC. Protein sequence: CASSVGRGGPNEQFF. Full variable domain (rest looked up from reference TRBV2 and TRBJ2-1): EPEVTQTPSHQVTQMGQEVILRCVPISNHLYFYWYRQILGQKVEFLVSFYNNEISEKSEIFDDQFSVERPDGSNFTLKIRSTKLEDSAMYFCASSVGRGGPNEQFFGPGTRLTVL.

This clone was detected only a few times. CDR3 protein: CASSPTSNQPQHF. Here the CDR3 DNA reads TGTGCCAGCTCACCAACAAGCAATCAGCCCCAGCATTTT. This sequence joins TRBV18 and TRBJ1-5, with D hard to call. V was trimmed by 2 bases and J by 1 base, leaving 3 bases between them. The CDR3 is made up of 13 amino acids. Looked up from germline, CDR1 is KGHSH and CDR2 is LQKENI.

This clone was found a few times. The chain is built from TRBV4-1 and TRBJ2-3; D ambiguous. CDR3 length: 14 residues. V was shortened by 1 base and J by 0 bases, with 5 bases between the two germline ends. Germline V gene data show CDR1 as MGHRA and CDR2 as YSYEKL. The CDR3 is CASSQAQSTDTQYF. In DNA, the CDR3 is TGCGCCAGCAGCCAAGCCCAGAGCACAGATACGCAGTATTTT.

The chain joins TRBV19 to TRBJ2-7, with 12 bases fitting TRBD2. Germline V gene sequence: CDR1 LNHDA, CDR2 SQIVND (reference sequence). There are 15 residues in the CDR3. V dropped 3 bases and J dropped 6; count of bases not matched to a gene: 6. The CDR3 DNA is TGTGCCAGTAGTATGTCGACTAGCGGGAGACGCGAGCAGTACTTC. This sequence encodes CASSMSTSGRREQYF.

Only one count was recorded for this clone. The chain employs TRBV18 and TRBJ1-5, with TRBD1 matching over 7 bases. CDR3 size: 15 residues. Germline V CDR1 and CDR2: KGHSH, LQKENI. V dropped 4 bases and J dropped 6; count of bases not matched to a gene: 9. The CDR3 is CASSHRQGISQPQHF. DNA of the CDR3: TGTGCCAGCTCACATAGACAGGGAATATCTCAGCCCCAGCATTTT.

The chain links TRBV6-5 to TRBJ1-2; no definite D call. Trimming pared 5 bases from V and 2 bases from J, leaving 9 bases between. Germline CDR1 is MNHEY and CDR2 is SVGAGI. CDR3 length: 13 amino acids. This CDR3 is CASSHGRNYGYTF. CDR3 bases: TGTGCCAGCAGTCACGGCAGGAACTATGGCTACACCTTC.

The chain joins TRBV14 to TRBJ2-1; TRBD1 agrees at 7 bases. From germline, CDR1 is SGHDN and CDR2 FVKESK. V lost 4 bases to trimming and J lost 2 bases; unmatched junction nucleotides: 5. The CDR3 contains 15 residues. CDR3 region: CASSLGQLPYNEQFF. The CDR3 DNA reads as TGTGCCAGCAGCCTGGGACAGCTACCCTACAATGAGCAGTTCTTC.

J is TRBJ2-3 and V is TRBV5-1; 7 bases map to TRBD1. The junction had 10 bases not matched to a gene; V was cut back by 4 bases and J by 2 bases. Germline CDR1 and CDR2: SGHRS and YFSETQ. There are 16 residues in the CDR3. CDR3 nucleotide sequence: TGCGCCAGCAGCATACTACCGGGACAGATCACAGATACGCAGTATTTT. This codes for CASSILPGQITDTQYF.

J is TRBJ2-1 and V is TRBV4-1; D is perhaps TRBD1 (6 bases). V was cut by 7 bases and J by 9 bases, with 22 bases left in between. CDR1 MGHRA and CDR2 YSYEKL come from the germline V gene. The CDR3 runs to 15 residues. This chain's CDR3 is CASKTGSAQQGEQFF. DNA of the CDR3: TGCGCCAGCAAAACCGGGTCCGCCCAACAGGGTGAGCAGTTCTTC.

The V gene is TRBV29-1, the J gene TRBJ2-1; TRBD2 agrees at 8 bases. The CDR3 sequence is 14 residues long. Looked up from germline, CDR1 is SQVTM and CDR2 is ANQGSEA. V was pared by 4 bases and J by 12 bases, with 14 bases of the junction left unmatched. This chain's CDR3 is CSVGGERERRGQFF. As DNA, the CDR3 is TGCAGCGTTGGCGGTGAGCGGGAGCGCCGGGGGCAGTTCTTC.

Here the CDR3 DNA reads TGTGCCAGCAGCTTAGTTGGGACAGCTTCCGAGCAGTACTTC. Translation: CASSLVGTASEQYF. V is TRBV11-1 and J is TRBJ2-7; 7 bases are a match to TRBD1. Germline V gives CDR1 SGHAT, CDR2 FQDESV (reference sequence). The CDR3 is made up of 14 amino acids. With V trimmed by 1 base and J by 6 bases, 6 bases remained unmatched. Filled out from reference TRBV11-1 and TRBJ2-7, the complete variable domain reads EAEVAQSPRYKITEKSQAVAFWCDPISGHATLYWYRQILGQGPELLVQFQDESVVDDSQLPKDRFSAERLKGVDSTLKIQPAELGDSAMYLCASSLVGTASEQYFGPGTRLTVT.

Concerning this clone itself: Mismatch with germline at one junction end may stem from a read error. The CDR3 DNA sequence: TGTGCCACCAGCAGAGATCTCGAAAGGGACTTTCACTTC. It specifies CATSRDLERDFHF. This rearrangement joins TRBV15 to TRBJ2-4; possible D gene TRBD2, 6 bases. The CDR3 is made up of 13 amino acids. CDR1 LNHNV and CDR2 YYDKDF come from the germline V gene (reference sequence).

The chain uses TRBV7-9 and TRBJ2-7; D is undetermined. Trimming shortened V by 5 bases and J by 0 bases, and 5 bases separated the two germline ends. The V gene's germline CDR1 is SEHNR and CDR2 FQNEAQ (reference sequence). The CDR3 totals 12 residues. CDR3 bases: TGTGCCAGCAGCACGAGCTCCTACGAGCAGTACTTC. This codes for CASSTSSYEQYF. Drawing the rest from reference TRBV7-9 and TRBJ2-7, the complete variable domain is DTGVSQNPRHKITKRGQNVTFRCDPISEHNRLYWYRQTLGQGPEFLTYFQNEAQLEKSRLLSDRFSAERPKGSFSTLEIQRTEQGDSAMYLCASSTSSYEQYFGPGTRLTVT.